This entry concerns a single TCR beta chain. Its antigen is as yet unknown. Germline V lookup: CDR1 SEHNR, CDR2 FQNEAQ (reference sequence). Trimming cost V 5 bases and J 2 bases, with 13 bases left between them. The CDR3 totals 15 residues. The data stem from a study of response to subunit inactivated influenza vaccine. The study, taken as a whole, reports: Authors proposed each seasonal influenza vaccination draws in few new T cells.

One entry per CDR3 protein results from TCRdb running MiXCR on the RT-PCR reads. The table lists a few hundred thousand distinct CDR3 sequences, 14% of them singletons. The material sequenced was PBMCs from blood, taken 11 to 12 days after vaccination. The clonotype originates from a man aged 45-65 years who received an inactivated influenza vaccine. The chain uses TRBV7-9 and TRBJ1-3; D is perhaps TRBD1 (5 bases). CDR3 DNA sequence: TGTGCCAGCAGCCTCGTAACGGGGGCTGGAAACACCATATATTTT. Translating it yields CASSLVTGAGNTIYF.